Included here is one T cell receptor beta chain sequence, with context. Its target is not known. It was roughly 10 milliliters of peripheral blood that were drawn from each donor. Per-sample yields of isolated PBMCs were at least 7 million. CDR3 length: 14 amino acids. This sample was taken from a study of blood T cells in healthy people across ages. Study-wide findings and caveats: Researchers judged that diversity estimates from one million T cells fell short of true values.

With a J-beta primer mix and a sample-barcoded 5' primer, a second PCR ran about 6 to 11 cycles. TCRdb passed the 5' RACE reads through MiXCR, listing each CDR3 protein once. This sample has about a million distinct CDR3 sequences; 35% to 40% occur once, and the top ten carry around 13%. The material sequenced was blood. V gene TRBV12-3 or TRBV12-4 combines with J gene TRBJ2-7; no firm D call. The J call is doubtful: the DNA matches TRBJ2-5 better. This receptor was identified in a man aged 18 to 30 in good health. The CDR3 reads CASSYPGRSRTQYF. CDR3 DNA sequence: TGTGCCAGCAGTTACCCCGGCAGGTCTCGGACCCAGTACTTC.